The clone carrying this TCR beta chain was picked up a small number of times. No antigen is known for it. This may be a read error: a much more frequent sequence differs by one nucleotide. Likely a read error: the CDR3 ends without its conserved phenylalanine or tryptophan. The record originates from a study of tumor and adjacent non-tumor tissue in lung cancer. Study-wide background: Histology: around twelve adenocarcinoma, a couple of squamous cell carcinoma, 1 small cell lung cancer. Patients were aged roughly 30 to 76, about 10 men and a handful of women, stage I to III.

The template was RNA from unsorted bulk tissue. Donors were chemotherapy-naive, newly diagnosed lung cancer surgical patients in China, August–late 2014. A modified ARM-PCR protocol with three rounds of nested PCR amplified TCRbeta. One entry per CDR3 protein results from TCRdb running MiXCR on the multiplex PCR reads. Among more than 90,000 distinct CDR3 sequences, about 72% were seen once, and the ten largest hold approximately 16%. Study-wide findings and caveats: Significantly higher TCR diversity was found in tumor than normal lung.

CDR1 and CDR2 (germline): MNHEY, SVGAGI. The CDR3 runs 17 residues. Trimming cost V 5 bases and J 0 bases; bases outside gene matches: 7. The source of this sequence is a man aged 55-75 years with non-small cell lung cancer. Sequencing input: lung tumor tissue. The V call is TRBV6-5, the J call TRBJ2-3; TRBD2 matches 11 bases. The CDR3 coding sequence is TGTGCCAGCAGTCTCAAGGGACTAGCGGTGAGCACAGATACGCAGTATTCT. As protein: CASSLKGLAVSTDTQYS.